This T cell receptor beta chain was recovered during a study of T cells in Graves' hyperthyroidism and ophthalmopathy. For the study at large: The authors collected peripheral blood at initial diagnosis, before any treatment. General study findings and limits: Most thyroid clonotypes that were expanded above 0.001 also turned up in blood.

Germline trimming cut 3 bases from V and 3 bases from J; bases unmatched to any gene: 4. The CDR3 sequence is 16 residues long. Germline values: CDR1 KGHDR, CDR2 SFDVKD. This clonotype appeared a few times. Its matching antigen is unknown. Graves' hyperthyroidism without ophthalmopathy progression within 18 months was termed stable. Diagnoses were made from clinical symptoms, serum measures (thyroxine and TRAb), thyroid ultrasound and orbital computed tomography. Amplification of TCR beta CDR3 regions was performed using RNA transcripts as template. When the TCR CDR3 underwent first-round RT-PCR, the HTBI primer set was used. TCRdb re-called the multiplex PCR reads with MiXCR, one entry per CDR3 protein. The sample contains around 440,000 distinct CDR3 sequences, 15% to 17% of which appear only once.

The V and J genes are TRBV24-1 and TRBJ2-1; TRBD2 aligns across 10 bases. This receptor was identified in a woman under 30 with Graves' hyperthyroidism. Sequenced: blood. This CDR3 is CATSDQTSGYYNEQFF. As DNA, the CDR3 is TGTGCCACCAGTGATCAGACTAGCGGGTACTACAATGAGCAGTTCTTC.